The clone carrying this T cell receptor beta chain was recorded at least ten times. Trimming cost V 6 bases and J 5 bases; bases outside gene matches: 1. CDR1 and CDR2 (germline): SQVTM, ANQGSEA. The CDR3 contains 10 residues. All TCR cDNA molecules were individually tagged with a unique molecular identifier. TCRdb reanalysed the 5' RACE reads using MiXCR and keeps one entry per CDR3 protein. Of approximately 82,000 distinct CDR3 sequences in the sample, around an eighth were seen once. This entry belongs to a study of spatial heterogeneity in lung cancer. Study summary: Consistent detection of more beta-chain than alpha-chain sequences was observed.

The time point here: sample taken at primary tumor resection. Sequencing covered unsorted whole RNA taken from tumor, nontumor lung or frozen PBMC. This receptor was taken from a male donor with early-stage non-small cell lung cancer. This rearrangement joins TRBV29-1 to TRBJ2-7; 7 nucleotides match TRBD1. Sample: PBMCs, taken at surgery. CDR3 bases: TGCAGCGTAGGACAGGACGAGCAGTACTTC. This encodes CSVGQDEQYF.